What follows are 21 T cell receptor beta chains derived from one specimen sequenced in a study of pediatric ulcerative colitis. Sequenced by immunoSEQ multiplex PCR; TCRdb stores in-frame clones only, minus some. Among about 60,000 clones listed, 80% to 90% were seen once. Sequencing input: blood. The receptors were sampled from a boy under 18 who was a control in a study of pediatric ulcerative colitis.

This clone was detected once. V and J are TRBV19 and TRBJ2-5; 15 nucleotides agree with TRBD2. Germline V gene lookup returns CDR1 LNHDA and CDR2 SQIVND (reference sequence). The V segment lost 5 bases and the J segment 1 base; nucleotides outside the gene matches: 8. The length of the CDR3 is 18 residues. CDR3 coding DNA: TGTGCCAGTAGTCCTGGACTAGCGGGAGGGGTATTCCAAGAGACCCAGTACTTC. Protein sequence: CASSPGLAGGVFQETQYF.

The V call is TRBV11-3, the J call TRBJ2-2; the D is unclear. V lost 1 base and J 1 base, leaving 10 bases between the germline ends. This CDR3 comprises 16 residues. Looked up from germline, CDR1 is SGHNT and CDR2 is YENEEA. CDR3 residues: CASSLGLDLNTGELFF. As DNA, the CDR3 is TGTGCCAGCAGCTTAGGTCTGGATTTGAACACCGGGGAGCTGTTTTTT. The full variable domain, in which reference TRBV11-3 and TRBJ2-2 provide the parts outside the CDR3, is EAGVVQSPRYKIIEKKQPVAFWCNPISGHNTLYWYLQNLGQGPELLIRYENEEAVDDSQLPKDRFSAERLKGVDSTLKIQPAELGDSAVYLCASSLGLDLNTGELFFGEGSRLTVL.

The rearrangement links TRBV30 to TRBJ1-2; D is unresolved. The CDR3 spans 15 residues. The germline V gene encodes CDR1 GTSNPN and CDR2 SVGIG (reference sequence). Trimming shortened V by 2 bases and J by 4 bases, and 17 bases separated the two germline ends. Written as DNA, the CDR3 is TGTGCCTGGAGTAGCAAATCCTCGGGATCCTATGGCTACACCTTC. Amino acid sequence: CAWSSKSSGSYGYTF.

The V gene is TRBV21-1, the J gene TRBJ2-7; no DNA check was done on the table's D call, TRBD1. TRBV21-1 is annotated as a pseudogene. The CDR3 runs to 16 residues. The CDR3: CASSIESGTLTYEQYF. CDR3 DNA sequence: TGTGCCAGCAGCATTGAGTCCGGGACACTTACCTACGAGCAGTACTTC.

This chain links TRBV21-1 with TRBJ2-3; TRBD2 reflects the table's D call only, with no check against the DNA. TRBV21-1 is a listed pseudogene. The CDR3 runs to 18 residues. The CDR3 sequence: CASSTVRSWGDFIYTQYF. The CDR3 DNA is TGTGCCAGCAGCACCGTCCGGTCCTGGGGGGATTTCATATATACGCAGTATTTT.

This clone was picked up one time. The V call is TRBV27, the J call TRBJ2-7; 11 nucleotides match TRBD2. The V gene's germline CDR1 is MNHEY and CDR2 SMNVEV (reference sequence). This CDR3 spans 15 amino acids. Trimming removed 6 bases from V and 3 bases from J; junction bases left unmatched: 7. The CDR3 protein is CASRGSSGGFYEQYF. CDR3 coding DNA: TGTGCCAGCAGAGGATCTAGCGGGGGGTTCTACGAGCAGTACTTC.

This chain uses TRBV7-8 with TRBJ2-1; 8 nucleotides agree with TRBD1. Per germline, CDR1 SGHVS and CDR2 FQNEAQ. Losses at the gene ends were 4 bases for V and 6 bases for J; bases not matched to a gene: 2. CDR3 size: 13 residues. CDR3 sequence (DNA): TGTGCCAGCAGCTACACAGGGGGCAATGAGCAGTTCTTC. It yields the protein CASSYTGGNEQFF.

The rearrangement uses TRBV13 and TRBJ2-1; the D is unclear. This CDR3 is 16 amino acids long. The ends were cut back, 4 bases at V and 0 bases at J, with 13 bases in the middle. The germline V gene has CDR1 PRHDT and CDR2 FYEKMQ (reference sequence). The CDR3 DNA sequence: TGTGCCAGCAGCTCCCCCCGACCATACTCCTACAATGAGCAGTTCTTC. It codes for CASSSPRPYSYNEQFF. Supplemented by reference TRBV13 and TRBJ2-1, the full variable domain reads AAGVIQSPRHLIKEKRETATLKCYPIPRHDTVYWYQQGPGQDPQFLISFYEKMQSDKGSIPDRFSAQQFSDYHSELNMSSLELGDSALYFCASSSPRPYSYNEQFFGPGTRLTVL.

The J gene is TRBJ2-7, the V gene TRBV18; 11 bases agree with TRBD2. The junction had 2 bases not matched to a gene; V was cut back by 2 bases and J by 2 bases. CDR3 size: 15 residues. Per the germline V gene, CDR1 is KGHSH and CDR2 is LQKENI. The CDR3 nucleotides are TGTGCCAGCTCACCAGCGGGACTAGCGGCCTACGAGCAGTACTTC. Translation gives CASSPAGLAAYEQYF.

This clone was counted between two and nine times. The chain links TRBV19 to TRBJ1-5, with D perhaps matching TRBD1 (6 bases). This CDR3 spans 13 amino acids. Trimming stripped 6 bases from V and 7 bases from J, with 13 bases between. Germline CDR1 and CDR2: LNHDA and SQIVND (reference sequence). DNA of the CDR3: TGTGCCAGTAGCAGGGGCATAGGGCAGCCCCAGCATTTT. Protein: CASSRGIGQPQHF.

The chain employs TRBV6-6 and TRBJ2-7; D remains unclear. Germline V CDR1 and CDR2: MNHNY, SVGAGI (reference sequence). The CDR3 is 14 amino acids. With 2 bases removed from V and 7 bases from J, the gap between germline ends came to 15 bases. The DNA of the CDR3 is TGTGCCAGCAGTTACGGTAAAGATCGCCGGGAGCAGTACTTC. Protein sequence: CASSYGKDRREQYF.

This chain links TRBV7-9 with TRBJ2-4; the match to TRBD1 covers 11 bases. Germline CDR1 reads SEHNR; CDR2 reads FQNEAQ (reference sequence). J was trimmed by 5 bases and V by 5 bases; bases with no gene match: 5. The CDR3 sequence is 15 residues long. Written as DNA, the CDR3 is TGTGCCAGCAGCATAGGGACAGGGGGAGAAAACATTCAGTACTTC. Its translation: CASSIGTGGENIQYF.

The CDR3 loop is CASSLSGYEQYF. The CDR3 coding sequence is TGTGCCAGCAGTTTATCGGGGTACGAGCAGTACTTC. The chain couples TRBV28 to TRBJ2-7, with a tentative D call TRBD2 (5 bases). Germline V lookup: CDR1 MDHEN, CDR2 SYDVKM. V gave up 1 base and J gave up 4 bases, with 5 bases separating them. The length of the CDR3 is 12 residues.

V is TRBV7-2 and J is TRBJ2-1, with TRBD2 matching 13 bases. The length of the CDR3 is 14 residues. After removal of 6 bases from V and 4 bases from J, the junction contained 0 bases not matched to a gene. Per the germline V gene, CDR1 is SGHTA and CDR2 is FQGNSA. The CDR3 region is CASRTSGGYNEQFF. CDR3 coding DNA: TGTGCCAGCAGGACTAGCGGGGGGTACAATGAGCAGTTCTTC.

This clone has more than one count but fewer than ten. The chain combines TRBV2 with TRBJ1-6; the D is unclear. In germline, CDR1 is SNHLY, CDR2 FYNNEI. The CDR3 covers 15 residues. V lost 6 bases and J lost 6, with 15 bases in between. CDR3 sequence (DNA): TGTGCCAGCAGGTCTATGCGCGGATTTAATTCACCCCTCCACTTT. Protein sequence: CASRSMRGFNSPLHF. Combining the CDR3 with reference TRBV2 and TRBJ1-6 gives the whole variable domain EPEVTQTPSHQVTQMGQEVILRCVPISNHLYFYWYRQILGQKVEFLVSFYNNEISEKSEIFDDQFSVERPDGSNFTLKIRSTKLEDSAMYFCASRSMRGFNSPLHFGNGTRLTVT.

V usage is TRBV10-2 and J usage is TRBJ2-7; D unresolved. CDR3 length: 14 amino acids. Germline lookup yields CDR1 WSHSY and CDR2 SAAADI. V lost 0 bases, J lost 5 bases, and 11 bases lay in between. CDR3 sequence reads: CASSESNEADEQYF. As DNA, the CDR3 is TGCGCCAGCAGTGAGTCGAACGAGGCTGACGAGCAGTACTTC.

V gene TRBV27 combines with J gene TRBJ2-6; TRBD1 aligns across 8 bases. V lost 8 bases to trimming and J lost 0 bases; unmatched junction nucleotides: 6. CDR1 and CDR2 (germline): MNHEY, SMNVEV (reference sequence). This CDR3 region has 16 residues. CDR3 sequence: CASGDRTISGANVLTF. In DNA form, the CDR3 reads TGTGCCAGCGGGGACAGGACTATCTCTGGGGCCAACGTCCTGACTTTC.

The chain uses TRBV5-1 and TRBJ1-4, with D possibly being TRBD1 (6 bases). Germline V gives CDR1 SGHRS, CDR2 YFSETQ. The CDR3 length is 14 residues. V was shortened by 0 bases and J by 4 bases, with 7 bases between the two germline ends. Here the CDR3 reads CASSLGTVNEKLFF. DNA for the CDR3: TGCGCCAGCAGCTTGGGGACAGTTAATGAAAAACTGTTTTTT.

Only a few counts were recorded for this clone. This chain uses TRBV30 with TRBJ1-6, with D unresolved. CDR1 is GTSNPN and CDR2 is SVGIG in the germline V gene (reference sequence). V gave up 1 base and J gave up 5 bases, with 3 bases separating them. The CDR3 has 12 amino acids. CDR3 bases: TGTGCCTGGAGTGCGAATAATTCACCCCTCCACTTT. It codes for CAWSANNSPLHF.

The rearrangement uses TRBV28 and TRBJ2-3, with TRBD2 identical over 12 bases. The CDR3 has 19 amino acids. V trimming: 5 bases; J trimming: 2 bases; junction bases outside the gene matches: 14. Germline V gene data show CDR1 as MDHEN and CDR2 as SYDVKM. CDR3 sequence reads: CASSPPVLAGGPITDTQYF. The CDR3 DNA is TGTGCCAGCAGTCCGCCTGTCCTAGCGGGAGGGCCCATCACAGATACGCAGTATTTT.

The chain combines TRBV7-2 with TRBJ2-1; 14 bases align to TRBD2. Germline CDR1 reads SGHTA; CDR2 reads FQGNSA. The CDR3 loop spans 17 amino acids. Trimming cost V 1 base and J 5 bases; bases outside gene matches: 4. The CDR3, as DNA: TGTGCCAGCAGCTTAGTAGGGACTAGCGGGGGCCACAATGAGCAGTTCTTC. Encoded protein: CASSLVGTSGGHNEQFF.